A single sample gave rise to the 8 T cell receptor beta chains below, sequenced in a study of T cells in narcolepsy. TCRdb's copy holds only in-frame clones and misses some; the assay was immunoSEQ multiplex PCR. Of fewer than 30,000 clones detected, around 83% appear once; the ten largest clones hold under 1.5%. Input material: CD45RA- memory CD4+ T cells from PBMCs. The receptor set was obtained from a human donor with narcolepsy.

The gene calls are TRBV19 and TRBJ2-6; 12 bases map to TRBD1. V gave up 6 bases and J gave up 2 bases; unmatched junction bases: 5. The germline gives CDR1 LNHDA, CDR2 SQIVND (reference sequence). This CDR3 region has 17 residues. The CDR3 region is CASRDRDRGPGANVLTF. CDR3 nucleotide sequence: TGTGCCAGTAGGGACCGGGACAGGGGGCCTGGGGCCAACGTCCTGACTTTC.

This sequence joins TRBV5-1 and TRBJ2-1; 9 positions agree with TRBD2. Germline assignment: CDR1 SGHRS and CDR2 YFSETQ. After removal of 0 bases from V and 9 bases from J, the junction contained 19 bases not matched to a gene. The CDR3 extends over 19 amino acids. Here the CDR3 reads CASSLGTISISGREFEQFF. The CDR3 DNA is TGCGCCAGCAGCTTGGGGACTATCAGCATTAGCGGGAGAGAGTTTGAGCAGTTCTTC.

The chain joins TRBV5-1 to TRBJ2-2; no clear D gene. The CDR3 totals 15 residues. Germline V gives CDR1 SGHRS, CDR2 YFSETQ. The ends were cut back, 0 bases at V and 2 bases at J, with 8 bases in the middle. DNA of the CDR3: TGCGCCAGCAGCTTGGTAGCAGCAAACACCGGGGAGCTGTTTTTT. Protein: CASSLVAANTGELFF.

This clone was found a few times. The chain uses TRBV6-1 and TRBJ2-2; D is ambiguous. Germline CDR1 reads MNHNS; CDR2 reads SASEGT. The CDR3 runs 19 residues. Trimming cost V 0 bases and J 2 bases, with 19 bases left between them. The chain's CDR3 is CASSEANSPSVRNTGELFF. The CDR3 DNA sequence: TGTGCCAGCAGTGAAGCGAACTCACCGAGCGTTCGAAACACCGGGGAGCTGTTTTTT.

Only a few counts were recorded for this clone. The chain carries TRBV6-6 and TRBJ2-2, with D perhaps matching TRBD1 (6 bases). The germline gives CDR1 MNHNY, CDR2 SVGAGI (reference sequence). There are 16 residues in the CDR3. Trimming pared 0 bases from V and 4 bases from J, leaving 12 bases between. In DNA form, the CDR3 reads TGTGCCAGCAGTTACTCGAGGGCAGGGGCCACCGGGGAGCTGTTTTTT. It translates to CASSYSRAGATGELFF.

V and J are TRBV11-3 and TRBJ2-1, with D possibly TRBD2 on 7 matching bases. V gave up 1 base and J gave up 9 bases, with 13 bases separating them. Germline V gene lookup returns CDR1 SGHNT and CDR2 YENEEA. This CDR3 is built from 14 residues. DNA of the CDR3: TGTGCCAGCAGCTTAGGAGGGGGGGCGGCTGAGCAGTTCTTC. It yields the protein CASSLGGGAAEQFF.

The chain links TRBV27 to TRBJ2-7; 13 nucleotides align to TRBD2. The CDR3 is made up of 16 amino acids. CDR1 and CDR2 from the germline V gene are MNHEY and SMNVEV (reference sequence). V trimming: 5 bases; J trimming: 3 bases; junction bases outside the gene matches: 7. The CDR3, as DNA: TGTGCCAGCAGTACCCGGACTAGCGGGAGAGGCTACGAGCAGTACTTC. Translating it yields CASSTRTSGRGYEQYF.

The rearrangement joins TRBV6-5 to TRBJ2-4; TRBD2 might be the D (6 bases). This CDR3 is 15 amino acids long. Germline lookup yields CDR1 MNHEY and CDR2 SVGAGI. V was clipped by 6 bases and J by 9 bases, with 21 bases between them. The CDR3 DNA follows: TGTGCCAGCAGAGAGCCGTCCGGGACTGGGGGCATTCAGTACTTC. Protein: CASREPSGTGGIQYF.